This paragraph reports one T cell receptor (beta chain). The sample comes from a study of control samples from healthy donors and cancer patients. Assay: immunoSEQ multiplex PCR; the TCRdb copy retains only in-frame clones and omits some. The sample lists about 92,000 clones; about four fifths were seen once. The V and J ends lost 0 bases and 3 bases respectively, with 9 bases between them. The CDR3 consists of 16 residues. CDR1 LGHNA and CDR2 YSLEER come from the germline V gene. Input material: blood. The source is an older woman in good health. V is TRBV4-3 and J is TRBJ2-6, with D uncertain. The CDR3 here is CASSQDSGVGANVLTF. The DNA for the CDR3 is TGCGCCAGCAGCCAAGACTCTGGGGTTGGGGCCAACGTCCTGACTTTC.